These 16 T cell receptor beta chains originate from one sample sequenced in a study of T-cell reconstitution after alpha-beta-depleted transplantation in children. During its preparation, the TCRbeta library received unique molecular identifiers. MiXCR, run by TCRdb on the PCR reads, gives a single entry per CDR3 protein. This sample has approximately 1,000,000 distinct CDR3 sequences; about 29% occur once, and the top ten carry roughly 30%. The sequenced sample was PBMCs, mostly from graft donor cells, obtained 360 days after TCRalphabeta/CD19-depleted stem cell transplant. The receptor set was obtained from a boy under two years old who had a stem cell transplant for SCID, so the T cells may come from the graft donor.

This clonotype was seen more than once but under ten times. The rearrangement links TRBV4-1 to TRBJ2-1, with 8 bases matching TRBD2. The V gene end was trimmed by 0 bases and the J gene end by 3 bases; junction bases not matched to a gene: 7. The CDR3 length is 17 residues. Germline CDR1 reads MGHRA; CDR2 reads YSYEKL. This CDR3 reads CASSQDSSSGFYNEQFF. As DNA, the CDR3 is TGCGCCAGCAGCCAAGATTCGTCTAGCGGGTTCTACAATGAGCAGTTCTTC.

V usage is TRBV2 and J usage is TRBJ2-1; 10 nucleotides match TRBD2. J lost 9 bases, V lost 5 bases, and 10 bases had no gene match. The CDR3 totals 15 residues. Germline assignment: CDR1 SNHLY and CDR2 FYNNEI. Here the CDR3 DNA reads TGTGCCAGCAGTCTCCTAGCGGGGGAAATTGGTGAGCAGTTCTTC. This codes for CASSLLAGEIGEQFF.

This clonotype has a handful of counts. The rearrangement joins TRBV6-2 or TRBV6-3 to TRBJ2-6, with D possibly being TRBD1 or TRBD2 (5 bases each). Germline lookup yields CDR1 MNHEY and CDR2 SVGEGT. There are 16 residues in the CDR3. V lost 6 bases and J 4 bases, leaving 16 bases between the germline ends. CDR3 nucleotide sequence: TGTGCCAGCAGCCACGGGACCTTCCGGGGGGCCAACGTCCTGACTTTC. Protein product: CASSHGTFRGANVLTF.

There are a few counts of this clonotype. The rearrangement links TRBV5-1 to TRBJ2-3; D tentatively reads TRBD1 or TRBD2 (6 bases each). This CDR3 is built from 14 residues. Germline-derived CDR1 and CDR2 are SGHRS and YFSETQ. Deletions cut 4 bases from V and 5 bases from J, with 14 bases between. CDR3 sequence: CASSREGGIDTQYF. In nucleotides, the CDR3 is TGCGCCAGCAGCCGTGAGGGGGGCATAGATACGCAGTATTTT.

This clonotype was detected ten times or more. This rearrangement joins TRBV12-3 or TRBV12-4 to TRBJ2-5; a weak D match, TRBD2 (6 bases). The V end lost 3 bases, the J end lost 3 bases, and 8 bases lay between the germline ends. The CDR3 is 13 amino acids. CDR3 sequence reads: CASSFTGEETQYF. As DNA, the CDR3 is TGTGCCAGCAGTTTTACGGGGGAAGAGACCCAGTACTTC.

The chain has TRBV20-1 and TRBJ2-1; D is ambiguous. V lost 5 bases, J lost 6 bases, and 11 bases lay in between. This CDR3 has 12 amino acids. Germline V gives CDR1 DFQATT, CDR2 SNEGSKA (reference sequence). DNA of the CDR3: TGCAGTGCTGAAAAGGGTAGCAATGAGCAGTTCTTC. Its translation is CSAEKGSNEQFF.

Concerning this clonotype itself: This may stem from a read error, because a much larger clone lies one nucleotide away. In DNA form, the CDR3 reads TGTGCCAGCAGCACTCACACAGATACGCAGTATTTT. Its translation: CASSTHTDTQYF. The chain employs TRBV7-2 and TRBJ2-3; D is uncertain. V dropped 5 bases and J dropped 2 bases, with 5 bases sitting between them. Looked up from germline, CDR1 is SGHTA and CDR2 is FQGNSA. The CDR3 is 12 amino acids.

This rearrangement joins TRBV7-9 to TRBJ1-4; a possible D gene is TRBD1 (6 bases). Per the germline V gene, CDR1 is SEHNR and CDR2 is FQNEAQ (reference sequence). The CDR3 extends over 14 amino acids. Trimming took off 7 bases at V and 3 bases at J, with 12 bases between the two ends. The chain's CDR3 is CASILDRPNEKLFF. CDR3 bases: TGTGCCAGCATCCTAGACAGGCCTAATGAAAAACTGTTTTTT.

V and J are TRBV2 and TRBJ2-1, with 11 bases lining up with TRBD1. The CDR3 has 15 residues. V lost 7 bases, J lost 6 bases, and 8 bases stayed unmatched. Per germline, CDR1 SNHLY and CDR2 FYNNEI. CDR3 DNA sequence: TGTGCCAGCATCCTCACGGACAGGGGGCTCAATGAGCAGTTCTTC. Translated, it gives CASILTDRGLNEQFF. Variable domain in full (rest from reference TRBV2 and TRBJ2-1): EPEVTQTPSHQVTQMGQEVILRCVPISNHLYFYWYRQILGQKVEFLVSFYNNEISEKSEIFDDQFSVERPDGSNFTLKIRSTKLEDSAMYFCASILTDRGLNEQFFGPGTRLTVL.

This clonotype was counted only a few times. The V and J genes are TRBV12-3 or TRBV12-4 and TRBJ2-6; D uncertain. V gave up 5 bases and J gave up 3 bases, with 14 bases separating them. This CDR3 has 16 residues. The CDR3 sequence: CASSPGRAFGANVLTF. CDR3 coding DNA: TGTGCCAGCAGTCCCGGAAGGGCCTTTGGGGCCAACGTCCTGACTTTC.

This chain joins TRBV12-3 or TRBV12-4 and TRBJ2-7, with TRBD1 matching over 7 bases. J lost 6 bases, V lost 3 bases, and 8 bases had no gene match. The CDR3 covers 14 residues. The CDR3 here is CASSFRDSILEQYF. The DNA of the CDR3 is TGTGCCAGCAGTTTTAGGGACAGTATTCTCGAGCAGTACTTC.

This clonotype was observed a few times. J is TRBJ1-4 and V is TRBV7-6; perhaps TRBD1 as D (6 bases). V was cut by 5 bases and J by 0 bases, with 13 bases left in between. Germline lookup yields CDR1 SGHVS and CDR2 FNYEAQ. The CDR3 is made up of 16 amino acids. The CDR3 nucleotides are TGTGCCAGCAGCGTAGGACAGAACCCAACTAATGAAAAACTGTTTTTT. This translates into CASSVGQNPTNEKLFF.

This clonotype was counted between two and nine times. This chain joins TRBV6-5 and TRBJ2-5, with TRBD2 identical over 10 bases. The CDR3 totals 16 residues. The V and J ends lost 2 bases and 4 bases, in that order; junction bases with no gene match: 7. The germline V gene has CDR1 MNHEY and CDR2 SVGAGI. DNA for the CDR3: TGTGCCAGCAGTTACGGGAGCGGGGGGGAACGAGAGACCCAGTACTTC. Protein product: CASSYGSGGERETQYF.

This sequence joins TRBV4-3 and TRBJ2-5; possibly TRBD2 for D (6 bases). The CDR3 totals 13 residues. Germline CDR1 reads LGHNA; CDR2 reads YSLEER. V shed 3 bases and J shed 2 bases, with 7 bases lying between them. CDR3 in DNA: TGCGCCAGCAGCCACGGACTACAAGAGACCCAGTACTTC. Translating it yields CASSHGLQETQYF.

This clonotype was seen more than once but under ten times. The chain joins TRBV12-3 or TRBV12-4 to TRBJ1-1; D may be TRBD1 (5 bases). CDR3 length: 14 amino acids. Trimming removed 0 bases at V and 10 bases at J, with 15 bases between. CDR3 sequence reads: CASSLAGRGIGAFF. The DNA for the CDR3 is TGTGCCAGCAGTTTAGCAGGGCGGGGGATCGGAGCTTTCTTT.

The gene calls are TRBV15 and TRBJ1-5, with D unclear. The CDR3 has 17 residues. CDR1 is LNHNV and CDR2 is YYDKDF in the germline V gene (reference sequence). Trimming removed 3 bases at V and 2 bases at J, with 17 bases between. CDR3: CATSSVHVGERNQPQHF. The DNA for the CDR3 is TGTGCCACCAGCAGTGTCCATGTCGGGGAGCGCAATCAGCCCCAGCATTTT.